Below are 10 T cell receptor beta chains sequenced from a single sample in a study of blood T cells in healthy people across ages. Sample-barcoded 5' priming and a J-beta primer mix drove a second PCR of 7 to 11 cycles. MiXCR was run by TCRdb on the 5' RACE reads, yielding one entry per CDR3 protein. The sample records over a million distinct CDR3 sequences, 45% being singletons. The sequenced sample was blood. Receptors were obtained from a woman in her fifties or sixties in good health.

This clonotype was recorded a few times. This chain links TRBV29-1 with TRBJ2-1; 7 positions match TRBD2. The CDR3 totals 13 residues. Unmatched junction bases numbered 8, after V lost 6 bases and J lost 6 bases. CDR1 and CDR2 (germline): SQVTM, ANQGSEA. The CDR3 DNA follows: TGCAGCGTGGGGGGGGTGCAGGCCAATGAGCAGTTCTTC. It codes for CSVGGVQANEQFF.

This sequence joins TRBV10-3 and TRBJ2-5; no clear D. The germline V and J ends were trimmed by 3 bases and 4 bases, with 9 bases remaining between them. Germline loops: CDR1 ENHRY, CDR2 SYGVKD. CDR3 length equals 13 residues. The CDR3 sequence is CAISDRLGETQYF. CDR3 nucleotide sequence: TGTGCCATCAGTGACAGGCTGGGAGAGACCCAGTACTTC.

The genes are TRBV20-1 and TRBJ1-5, with a possible D match to TRBD1 (6 bases). Looked up from germline, CDR1 is DFQATT and CDR2 is SNEGSKA (reference sequence). The CDR3 runs 14 residues. V shed 0 bases and J shed 3 bases, with 9 bases lying between them. The CDR3 nucleotides are TGCAGTGCTAGAGATGGGGGCTACAATCAGCCCCAGCATTTT. Encoded protein: CSARDGGYNQPQHF.

This clonotype was counted between two and nine times. V and J are TRBV2 and TRBJ2-7, with D unresolved. Germline values: CDR1 SNHLY, CDR2 FYNNEI. Trimming took 3 bases from V and 2 from J, leaving 11 bases between them. CDR3 length: 14 residues. DNA for the CDR3: TGTGCCAGCAGTGATTTGCAGGTAACCTACGAGCAGTACTTC. Translating gives CASSDLQVTYEQYF. Together with reference TRBV2 and TRBJ2-7, the CDR3 gives the full variable domain: EPEVTQTPSHQVTQMGQEVILRCVPISNHLYFYWYRQILGQKVEFLVSFYNNEISEKSEIFDDQFSVERPDGSNFTLKIRSTKLEDSAMYFCASSDLQVTYEQYFGPGTRLTVT.

This clonotype was seen ten or more times. The chain employs TRBV10-1 and TRBJ2-6; 10 positions match TRBD2. J gave up 2 bases and V 2 bases, and 3 bases lay outside the gene matches. The CDR3 has 17 residues. The germline V gene encodes CDR1 WNHNN and CDR2 SYGVQD (reference sequence). CDR3 coding DNA: TGCGCCAGCAGTGAGGGGACTAGCGTGCCTGGGGCCAACGTCCTGACTTTC. Residues: CASSEGTSVPGANVLTF.

V and J are TRBV6-2 or TRBV6-3 and TRBJ1-5; no reliable D call. Looked up from germline, CDR1 is MNHEY and CDR2 is SVGEGT. The CDR3 is made up of 11 amino acids. Trimming left V 3 bases short and J 9 bases short, with 6 bases between. The DNA for the CDR3 is TGTGCCAGCAGTTATCCGGGGCCCCAGCATTTT. This sequence encodes CASSYPGPQHF.

CDR3 in DNA: TGTGCCAGCAGCGGTAGGACCCACAACGAGCAGTACTTC. Translation gives CASSGRTHNEQYF. The chain recombines TRBV7-2 with TRBJ2-7; unclear D gene. V dropped 5 bases and J dropped 5 bases, with 13 bases sitting between them. The CDR3 contains 13 residues. Germline lookup yields CDR1 SGHTA and CDR2 FQGNSA.

V is TRBV27 and J is TRBJ2-6, with D perhaps being TRBD1 or TRBD2 (7 bases each). Germline CDR1 reads MNHEY; CDR2 reads SMNVEV (reference sequence). V dropped 5 bases and J dropped 12 bases, with 14 bases sitting between them. The length of the CDR3 is 13 residues. CDR3 bases: TGTGCCAGCAGTCAGCGGGACAGAAGCGTCCTGACTTTC. Translating gives CASSQRDRSVLTF. Drawing the rest from reference TRBV27 and TRBJ2-6, the complete variable domain is EAQVTQNPRYLITVTGKKLTVTCSQNMNHEYMSWYRQDPGLGLRQIYYSMNVEVTDKGDVPEGYKVSRKEKRNFPLILESPSPNQTSLYFCASSQRDRSVLTFGAGSRLTVL.

This clonotype was observed a handful of times. The CDR3 sequence is CASKSDGVTSDTQYF. CDR3 nucleotide sequence: TGCGCCAGCAAGTCCGACGGGGTAACTTCAGATACGCAGTATTTT. J is TRBJ2-3 and V is TRBV5-1, with D perhaps TRBD2 (5 bases). Germline CDR1 reads SGHRS; CDR2 reads YFSETQ. The CDR3 is 15 amino acids. Deletions cut 6 bases from V and 4 bases from J, with 18 bases between.

The chain is built from TRBV20-1 and TRBJ2-4; TRBD1 matches 9 bases. Near its end, the DNA agrees better with TRBJ2-7, so the J call may be wrong. The CDR3 is 13 amino acids. Germline V gene lookup returns CDR1 DFQATT and CDR2 SNEGSKA (reference sequence). The CDR3: CSGKRTGEYEQYF. As DNA, the CDR3 is TGCAGTGGAAAGAGGACAGGGGAATACGAGCAGTACTTC.